This T cell receptor (beta chain) was identified in a study of CD8+ T cells in alopecia areata. Study at large: Treatment comprised oral tofacitinib, 5 to 10 mg twice daily, in treated patients. The investigators scored severity in treated patients by the percentage of affected scalp area.

As for this clone: Its specificity is not known.

The treatment: oral pan-JAK inhibitor, 5-10 mg twice daily. cDNA reverse transcribed from extracted RNA served as the sequencing template. Using immunoSEQ multiplex PCR, the repertoire was profiled, and TCRdb retains in-frame clones only, with some absent. The table includes under 200,000 clones, approximately 60% detected once. Findings of the study overall: During tofacitinib treatment, many expanded lesional clones remained in scalp and blood. Higher clonality and more expanded CD8+ clones appeared in lesional than normal scalp.

The sample in question was CD4+ T cells sorted from blood, obtained at week 24, from a patient treated with tofacitinib. This TCR came from a human donor with alopecia areata.

CDR3 amino acids: CATSREKGSYEQYF. CDR3 DNA sequence: TGTGCCACCAGCAGAGAGAAGGGCTCCTACGAGCAGTACTTC. The chain has TRBV15 and TRBJ2-7, with D unresolved. Germline values: CDR1 LNHNV, CDR2 YYDKDF (reference sequence). The V end was cut by 0 bases, the J end by 0 bases, with 6 bases between. The length of the CDR3 is 14 residues.